Listed here are 17 T cell receptor beta chains from one sample, sequenced in a study of T-cell memory formation after mild COVID-19. TCRdb reanalysed the 5' RACE reads using MiXCR and keeps one entry per CDR3 protein. The table shows 270,000 or so distinct CDR3 sequences, with approximately 19% occurring only once. Sequencing was performed on PBMCs or a T cell subset sorted from them (not recorded which). The source is a man aged 18 to 35 who had mild COVID-19 (a few samples of this study predate the infection). Cell type and time point are not known.

This chain's CDR3 is CSARDGRQRGARRDNEQFF. The CDR3 DNA follows: TGCAGTGCTAGAGATGGAAGGCAGCGGGGGGCCAGGAGGGACAATGAGCAGTTCTTC. The chain joins TRBV20-1 to TRBJ2-1, with 9 bases matching TRBD2. The CDR3 contains 19 residues. The J segment lost 5 bases and the V segment lost 0 bases, leaving 17 bases of the junction unmatched. Germline V lookup: CDR1 DFQATT, CDR2 SNEGSKA (reference sequence).

The genes are TRBV3-1 and TRBJ2-7; D remains ambiguous. V was pared by 0 bases and J by 6 bases, with 15 bases between. The CDR3 extends over 15 amino acids. Germline-derived CDR1 and CDR2 are LGHDT and YNNKEL (reference sequence). CDR3 loop: CASSQDRVRECEQYF. CDR3 sequence (DNA): TGTGCCAGCAGCCAAGATAGGGTAAGGGAATGCGAGCAGTACTTC.

The chain links TRBV6-6 to TRBJ2-7; D uncertain. Germline V gene sequence: CDR1 MNHNY, CDR2 SVGAGI (reference sequence). The CDR3 covers 13 residues. Trimming stripped 8 bases from V and 13 bases from J, with 24 bases between. For the CDR3, the DNA is TGTGCCAGCGGAAGACCAAGGTCCTACGAGAATTACTTC. It encodes CASGRPRSYENYF.

The sample holds a few counts of this clonotype. This chain links TRBV20-1 with TRBJ2-3; 10 bases are a match to TRBD2. This CDR3 has 17 residues. Germline V gives CDR1 DFQATT, CDR2 SNEGSKA (reference sequence). After removal of 4 bases from V and 1 base from J, the junction contained 11 bases not matched to a gene. The CDR3 region has the DNA TGCAGTGCTAATCTAGCGGGGGCGGCCGTTGGCACAGATACGCAGTATTTT. This gives the protein CSANLAGAAVGTDTQYF.

The V and J genes are TRBV4-1 and TRBJ2-3; TRBD1 is a possible D gene (6 bases). Germline V CDR1 and CDR2: MGHRA, YSYEKL. The CDR3 runs to 14 residues. V was trimmed by 4 bases and J by 3 bases, leaving 11 bases between them. The CDR3, as DNA: TGCGCCAGCAGCCGCCAGGGGCGTACAGATACGCAGTATTTT. It yields the protein CASSRQGRTDTQYF.

This clonotype was seen a handful of times. This chain connects TRBV2 to TRBJ2-1; D remains unclear. Germline V gene lookup returns CDR1 SNHLY and CDR2 FYNNEI. CDR3 length: 15 residues. Deletions cut 2 bases from V and 6 bases from J, with 14 bases between. The CDR3 region is CASSESGLLGNEQFF. In nucleotides, the CDR3 is TGTGCCAGCAGTGAATCCGGTCTTCTGGGCAATGAGCAGTTCTTC.

This clonotype was detected a few times. The chain joins TRBV4-2 to TRBJ2-7, with D possibly TRBD2 on 5 matching bases. The germline V gene encodes CDR1 LGHNA and CDR2 YNFKEQ. Deletions cut 0 bases from V and 2 bases from J, with 11 bases between. This CDR3 is 15 amino acids long. The DNA of the CDR3 is TGTGCCAGCAGCCAAGATGGAGGAGGCCCCTACGAGCAGTACGTC. Residues: CASSQDGGGPYEQYV.

The J gene is TRBJ1-4, the V gene TRBV28; possibly TRBD1 for D (5 bases). Germline assignment: CDR1 MDHEN and CDR2 SYDVKM. V lost 6 bases and J 6 bases, leaving 17 bases between the germline ends. CDR3 length: 15 amino acids. CDR3 sequence: CASSRSGTPYEKLFF. The CDR3 DNA reads TGTGCCAGCAGCCGATCCGGGACCCCGTATGAAAAACTGTTTTTT. The full variable domain, rest sourced from reference TRBV28 and TRBJ1-4, is DVKVTQSSRYLVKRTGEKVFLECVQDMDHENMFWYRQDPGLGLRLIYFSYDVKMKEKGDIPEGYSVSREKKERFSLILESASTNQTSMYLCASSRSGTPYEKLFFGSGTQLSVL.

J is TRBJ1-1 and V is TRBV5-1, with a possible D match to TRBD1 (5 bases). The V and J ends lost 4 bases and 2 bases respectively, with 15 bases between them. The CDR3 is made up of 15 amino acids. The germline CDR1 and CDR2 sequences are SGHRS and YFSETQ. CDR3: CASSPYGAGNTEAFF. Written as DNA, the CDR3 is TGCGCCAGCAGCCCATACGGGGCGGGAAACACTGAAGCTTTCTTT.

This chain links TRBV5-1 with TRBJ2-7; a weak D match, TRBD1 (5 bases). The CDR3 is 12 amino acids. The germline V gene encodes CDR1 SGHRS and CDR2 YFSETQ. Trimming removed 3 bases at V and 5 bases at J, with 9 bases between. CDR3 coding DNA: TGCGCCAGCAGCTCCAGGGTCCACGAGCAGTACGTC. This translates into CASSSRVHEQYV.

This clonotype was counted a few times. The J gene is TRBJ1-3, the V gene TRBV6-5; D is ambiguous. V dropped 0 bases and J dropped 0 bases, with 6 bases sitting between them. The CDR3 totals 15 residues. Germline V gene lookup returns CDR1 MNHEY and CDR2 SVGAGI. The CDR3 nucleotides read TGTGCCAGCAGTTACTCAGCTGGCTCTGGAAACACCATATATTTT. Its translation is CASSYSAGSGNTIYF.

The sample holds many counts of this clonotype. The V and J genes are TRBV6-5 and TRBJ2-2, with no clear D. V lost 6 bases, J lost 7 bases, and 6 bases lay in between. CDR1 is MNHEY, CDR2 SVGAGI, per germline. This CDR3 spans 11 amino acids. CDR3 region: CASRGYGELFF. CDR3 nucleotide sequence: TGTGCCAGCAGGGGGTACGGGGAGCTGTTTTTT.

V gene TRBV7-8 combines with J gene TRBJ1-1, with D uncertain. V dropped 4 bases and J dropped 3 bases, with 15 bases sitting between them. CDR3 length: 15 residues. Germline CDR1 SGHVS, CDR2 FQNEAQ. The CDR3: CASSSGRGLDTEAFF. CDR3 DNA: TGTGCCAGCAGCTCAGGTCGAGGGTTGGACACTGAAGCTTTCTTT.

Only a few counts were recorded for this clonotype. The chain combines TRBV5-1 with TRBJ2-3; 8 nucleotides match TRBD1. With V trimmed by 3 bases and J by 2 bases, 8 bases remained unmatched. The length of the CDR3 is 16 residues. Germline CDR1 reads SGHRS; CDR2 reads YFSETQ. The CDR3 coding sequence is TGCGCCAGCAGCTCGGGACAGGATCATACCACAGATACGCAGTATTTT. Translated, it gives CASSSGQDHTTDTQYF.

This clonotype was observed many times. The V call is TRBV3-1, the J call TRBJ2-7; perhaps D is TRBD1 or TRBD2 (5 bases each). The CDR3 totals 17 residues. Trimming left V 2 bases short and J 6 bases short, with 23 bases between. Germline V CDR1 and CDR2: LGHDT, YNNKEL (reference sequence). CDR3 in amino acids: CASSQQSNSFGGGEQYF. CDR3 in DNA: TGTGCCAGCAGCCAACAATCGAATAGTTTTGGTGGGGGCGAGCAGTACTTC.

The chain links TRBV5-1 to TRBJ1-2; D is unresolved. CDR1 and CDR2 from the germline V gene are SGHRS and YFSETQ. V was shortened by 7 bases and J by 4 bases, with 11 bases between the two germline ends. This CDR3 has 12 amino acids. This CDR3 is CASQDVGYGYTF. The CDR3 DNA reads TGCGCCAGCCAGGACGTGGGCTATGGCTACACCTTC.

The chain links TRBV11-2 to TRBJ2-2, with TRBD2 identical over 8 bases. This CDR3 spans 16 amino acids. Per germline, CDR1 SGHAT and CDR2 FQNNGV. Trimming at V came to 5 bases and at J to 8 bases, leaving 13 bases not matched to a gene. The CDR3, as DNA: TGTGCCAGCAGCACCCCGGGAGGGGATAAGCCGGGGGAGCTGTTTTTT. Protein: CASSTPGGDKPGELFF.